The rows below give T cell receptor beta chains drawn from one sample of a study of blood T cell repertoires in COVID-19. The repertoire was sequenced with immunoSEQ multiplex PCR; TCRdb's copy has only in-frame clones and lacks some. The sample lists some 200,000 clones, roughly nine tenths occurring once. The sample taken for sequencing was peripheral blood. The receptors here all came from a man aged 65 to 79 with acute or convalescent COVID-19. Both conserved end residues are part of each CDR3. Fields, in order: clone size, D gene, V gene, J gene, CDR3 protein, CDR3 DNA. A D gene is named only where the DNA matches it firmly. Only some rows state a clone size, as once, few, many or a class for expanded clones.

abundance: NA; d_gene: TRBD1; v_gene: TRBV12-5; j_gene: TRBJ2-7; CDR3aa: CASGTGQGGFEQYF; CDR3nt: TGTGCTAGTGGAACGGGACAGGGGGGGTTCGAGCAGTACTTC
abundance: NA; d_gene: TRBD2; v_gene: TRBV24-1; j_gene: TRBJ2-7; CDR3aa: CATSFRTSALEQYF; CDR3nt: TGTGCCACCAGTTTTAGGACTAGCGCGCTCGAGCAGTACTTC
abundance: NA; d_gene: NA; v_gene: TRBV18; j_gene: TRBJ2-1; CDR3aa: CASSPPTRVNEQFF; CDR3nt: TGTGCCAGCTCACCCCCCACTAGGGTCAATGAGCAGTTCTTC
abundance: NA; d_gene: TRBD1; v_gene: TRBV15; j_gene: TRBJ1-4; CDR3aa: CATSRAPTGSNEKLFF; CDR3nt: TGTGCCACCAGCAGAGCCCCGACAGGGAGTAATGAAAAACTGTTTTTT
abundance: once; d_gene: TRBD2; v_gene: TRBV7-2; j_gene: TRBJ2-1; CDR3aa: CASSLVGRGGGNEQFF; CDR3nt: TGTGCCAGCAGCTTAGTAGGGCGGGGGGGCGGAAATGAGCAGTTCTTC
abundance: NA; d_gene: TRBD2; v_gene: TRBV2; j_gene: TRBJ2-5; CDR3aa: CASSPGTSGETQYF; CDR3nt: TGTGCCAGCAGTCCCGGGACTAGCGGCGAGACCCAGTACTTC
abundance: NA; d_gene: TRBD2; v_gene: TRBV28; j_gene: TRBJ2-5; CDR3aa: CASSLGGEARETQYF; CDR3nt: TGTGCCAGCAGTCTGGGGGGGGAAGCTCGGGAGACCCAGTACTTC
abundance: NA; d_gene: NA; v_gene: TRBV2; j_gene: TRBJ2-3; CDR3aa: CASRRGHTDTQYF; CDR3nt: TGTGCCAGCAGACGGGGACACACAGATACGCAGTATTTT
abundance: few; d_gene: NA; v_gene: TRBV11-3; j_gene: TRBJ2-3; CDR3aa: CASSNRASPDTQYF; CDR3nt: TGTGCCAGCAGCAACCGCGCGAGCCCAGATACGCAGTATTTT
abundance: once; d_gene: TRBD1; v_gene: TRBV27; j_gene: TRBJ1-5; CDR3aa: CASSFDRVGNQPQHF; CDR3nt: TGTGCCAGCAGTTTTGACAGGGTGGGGAATCAGCCCCAGCATTTT
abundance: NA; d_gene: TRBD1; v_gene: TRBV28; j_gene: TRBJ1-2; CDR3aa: CASSDTWDRGLGYTF; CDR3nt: TGTGCCAGCAGCGATACTTGGGACAGGGGACTCGGCTACACCTTC
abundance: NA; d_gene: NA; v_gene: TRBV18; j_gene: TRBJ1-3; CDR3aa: CASSPPAPRDTIYF; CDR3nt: TGTGCCAGCTCACCGCCGGCTCCCAGGGACACCATATATTTT
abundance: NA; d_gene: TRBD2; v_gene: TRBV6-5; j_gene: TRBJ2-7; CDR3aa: CASKPRGGAIYEQYF; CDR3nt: TGTGCCAGCAAACCCCGCGGGGGAGCAATCTACGAGCAGTACTTC
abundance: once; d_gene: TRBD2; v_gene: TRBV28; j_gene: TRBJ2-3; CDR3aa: CASSPGGPPDTQYF; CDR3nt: TGTGCCAGCAGTCCGGGAGGGCCGCCAGATACGCAGTATTTT